The 28 T cell receptor beta chains below all came from one sample that was sequenced in a study of CD8+CD57+ T cells in acquired aplastic anemia (dated by TCRdb to the late 2010s). The run used an Illumina HiSeq 2000. Genomic DNA was used as template for profiling of TCR beta VDJ combinations and CDR3 sequences. Using fastp at Q25 and MiXCR, TCRdb reprocessed the public reads and kept productive beta chains. Rows with a matching CDR3 protein are joined into one entry that keeps the most common DNA and genes. This sample comprises about 220,000 distinct CDR3 sequences, almost 35% of them detected only once. The ten largest account for roughly 1.1% of the sample. The sequenced material came from sorted CD4+, CD8+, or CD8+CD57+ T cells (not recorded which) from PBMCs. The source of these receptors is a human donor in good health, serving as a control.

This clonotype ranks as medium-sized. The V gene is TRBV10-1, the J gene TRBJ2-5; D remains unclear. This CDR3 spans 13 amino acids. The germline gives CDR1 WNHNN, CDR2 SYGVQD (reference sequence). V was cut by 3 bases and J by 1 base, with 6 bases left in between. In nucleotides, the CDR3 is TGCGCCAGCAGTGATAGCAGCCAAGAGACCCAGTACTTC. Its protein product is CASSDSSQETQYF.

This clonotype appeared a few times. V and J are TRBV20-1 and TRBJ1-2, with D possibly being TRBD1 (6 bases). The CDR3 is made up of 14 amino acids. V lost 1 base to trimming and J lost 2 bases, with 11 bases between them. Germline assignment: CDR1 DFQATT and CDR2 SNEGSKA (reference sequence). The CDR3: CSARGLQGNYGYTF. As DNA, the CDR3 is TGCAGTGCTAGAGGGTTACAGGGCAACTATGGCTACACCTTC.

This clonotype was seen many times. The genes are TRBV5-1 and TRBJ2-5, with 7 bases aligning to TRBD1. The junction had 5 bases not matched to a gene; V was cut back by 4 bases and J by 2 bases. The CDR3 loop spans 14 amino acids. Per germline, CDR1 SGHRS and CDR2 YFSETQ. In nucleotides, the CDR3 is TGCGCCAGCAGCGTTCAGGGGGAGCAAGAGACCCAGTACTTC. It translates to CASSVQGEQETQYF.

This clonotype was detected many times. J is TRBJ1-2 and V is TRBV2, with unresolved D. Germline V gene sequence: CDR1 SNHLY, CDR2 FYNNEI. V lost 2 bases to trimming and J lost 4 bases, with 11 bases between them. The CDR3 runs to 14 residues. CDR3 region: CASSERTVVYGYTF. In DNA form, the CDR3 reads TGTGCCAGCAGTGAAAGGACGGTAGTCTATGGCTACACCTTC. The full variable domain, with the rest looked up from reference TRBV2 and TRBJ1-2, is EPEVTQTPSHQVTQMGQEVILRCVPISNHLYFYWYRQILGQKVEFLVSFYNNEISEKSEIFDDQFSVERPDGSNFTLKIRSTKLEDSAMYFCASSERTVVYGYTFGSGTRLTVV.

The sample holds many counts of this clonotype. V gene TRBV9 combines with J gene TRBJ2-3; D call uncertain. Germline V gene data show CDR1 as SGDLS and CDR2 as YYNGEE. The CDR3 runs to 17 residues. The V gene lost 0 bases and the J gene lost 6 bases, with 20 bases spanning the gap. The CDR3: CASSVATSGTHTDTQYF. The CDR3 coding sequence is TGTGCCAGCAGCGTAGCTACAAGTGGCACCCATACGGATACGCAGTATTTT.

The chain is built from TRBV29-1 and TRBJ2-1; D tentatively reads TRBD1 or TRBD2 (6 bases each). Germline V lookup: CDR1 SQVTM, CDR2 ANQGSEA. The CDR3 spans 14 residues. Trimming took 0 bases from V and 9 from J, leaving 15 bases between them. CDR3: CSVEDPLGGSEQFF. DNA for the CDR3: TGCAGCGTTGAAGATCCACTGGGGGGCAGTGAGCAGTTCTTC.

This clonotype was counted ten times or more. V is TRBV12-3 or TRBV12-4 and J is TRBJ1-2; D is perhaps TRBD1 (5 bases). This CDR3 has 13 residues. V lost 5 bases and J 8 bases, leaving 15 bases between the germline ends. CDR3 region: CASSPRPGYGYTF. The CDR3 DNA reads TGTGCCAGCAGTCCGAGGCCAGGGTACGGCTACACCTTC.

Concerning this clonotype: This likely comes from a read error, as the CDR3 has no conserved phenylalanine or tryptophan at its end. V gene TRBV12-3 or TRBV12-4 combines with J gene TRBJ2-2; the D gene could be TRBD1 or TRBD2 (5 bases each). CDR3 size: 17 residues. The V and J ends lost 3 bases and 1 base respectively, with 15 bases between them. The CDR3 protein is CASSFGARRMNTGELFS. The CDR3 DNA reads TGTGCCAGCAGTTTCGGGGCCAGACGAATGAACACCGGGGAGCTGTTTTCT.

The chain joins TRBV5-1 to TRBJ2-1; a possible D gene is TRBD2 (6 bases). In germline, CDR1 is SGHRS, CDR2 YFSETQ. Trimming left V 2 bases short and J 10 bases short, with 16 bases between. CDR3 length equals 14 residues. The CDR3 region is CASSFNPGSWEQFF. In nucleotides, the CDR3 is TGCGCCAGCAGCTTCAATCCCGGGAGCTGGGAGCAGTTCTTC. The entire variable domain, with the rest obtained from reference TRBV5-1 and TRBJ2-1, is as follows: KAGVTQTPRYLIKTRGQQVTLSCSPISGHRSVSWYQQTPGQGLQFLFEYFSETQRNKGNFPGRFSGRQFSNSRSEMNVSTLELGDSALYLCASSFNPGSWEQFFGPGTRLTVL.

The chain is built from TRBV29-1 and TRBJ2-1, with D possibly being TRBD1 (5 bases). Germline CDR1 is SQVTM and CDR2 is ANQGSEA. Trimming removed 6 bases from V and 6 bases from J, with 27 bases in between. The CDR3 length is 17 residues. This chain's CDR3 is CSVHRYPYGYTGNEQFF. CDR3 coding DNA: TGCAGCGTCCACAGGTACCCCTATGGCTACACGGGCAATGAGCAGTTCTTC.

In this sample, this clonotype turned up many times. This sequence joins TRBV2 and TRBJ1-5; 11 positions agree with TRBD1. CDR1 and CDR2 (germline): SNHLY, FYNNEI. V gave up 6 bases and J gave up 11 bases; unmatched junction bases: 6. The CDR3 totals 13 residues. This CDR3 reads CASSGTGGRAQHF. CDR3 bases: TGTGCCAGCAGCGGGACAGGGGGGAGGGCCCAGCATTTT.

This clonotype was found many times. DNA for the CDR3: TGCGCCAGCAGCCCTACTACAGGGAGATCTGGCTACACCTTC. It encodes CASSPTTGRSGYTF. The gene calls are TRBV5-1 and TRBJ1-2, with D possibly TRBD1 on 6 matching bases. Germline CDR1 is SGHRS and CDR2 is YFSETQ. Trimming took off 4 bases at V and 7 bases at J, with 17 bases between the two ends. The CDR3 length is 14 residues.

The chain employs TRBV6-5 and TRBJ2-2; D is ambiguous. Between the trimmed V and J ends, which lost 1 base and 3 bases, there was a span of 9 bases. The germline V gene has CDR1 MNHEY and CDR2 SVGAGI. The CDR3 totals 15 residues. CDR3 in amino acids: CASSYLGSYTGELFF. The CDR3 DNA reads TGTGCCAGCAGTTACTTGGGGTCTTACACCGGGGAGCTGTTTTTT.

Concerning this clonotype itself: A read error is possible here, since a much larger clone lies one base away. This sequence joins TRBV20-1 and TRBJ1-5, with 10 bases aligning to TRBD1. Looked up from germline, CDR1 is DFQATT and CDR2 is SNEGSKA (reference sequence). The CDR3 contains 15 residues. The V segment lost 6 bases and the J segment 0 bases; nucleotides outside the gene matches: 5. CDR3 amino acids: CSAARDRGSNQPQHF. The DNA for the CDR3 is TGCAGTGCGGCTCGGGACAGGGGTAGCAATCAGCCCCAGCATTTT.

This sequence joins TRBV2 and TRBJ2-7, with 12 bases fitting TRBD1. Germline V gene data show CDR1 as SNHLY and CDR2 as FYNNEI. The CDR3 is made up of 14 amino acids. The V and J ends lost 6 bases and 7 bases, in that order; junction bases with no gene match: 7. The CDR3 DNA is TGTGCCAGCAGCCAGGGACAGGGGGCATCTGAGCAGTACTTC. Its protein is CASSQGQGASEQYF. Full variable domain (missing parts from reference TRBV2 and TRBJ2-7): EPEVTQTPSHQVTQMGQEVILRCVPISNHLYFYWYRQILGQKVEFLVSFYNNEISEKSEIFDDQFSVERPDGSNFTLKIRSTKLEDSAMYFCASSQGQGASEQYFGPGTRLTVT.

The V gene is TRBV18, the J gene TRBJ1-2; D possibly corresponds to TRBD1 (6 bases). V gave up 3 bases and J gave up 0 bases, with 11 bases separating them. Per the germline V gene, CDR1 is KGHSH and CDR2 is LQKENI. The CDR3 extends over 15 amino acids. Written as DNA, the CDR3 is TGTGCCAGCTCACCGGGGGCCCCGGCTAACTATGGCTACACCTTC. This sequence encodes CASSPGAPANYGYTF.

This clonotype showed up just a few times. The rearrangement links TRBV2 to TRBJ2-2, with 7 bases aligning to TRBD2. Looked up from germline, CDR1 is SNHLY and CDR2 is FYNNEI. The CDR3 sequence is 15 residues long. Trimming cost V 6 bases and J 6 bases; bases outside gene matches: 10. The CDR3 nucleotides read TGTGCCAGCAGGGGGGGGGGAGAGGTAGCCGGGGAGCTGTTTTTT. This sequence encodes CASRGGGEVAGELFF.

The chain is built from TRBV6-1 and TRBJ1-4, with 8 bases matching TRBD1. The CDR3 totals 14 residues. Germline V gene lookup returns CDR1 MNHNS and CDR2 SASEGT. With V trimmed by 7 bases and J by 6 bases, 7 bases remained unmatched. The CDR3 DNA is TGTGCCAGCATGTTAACAGGGGGGGATGAAAAACTGTTTTTT. Translated, it gives CASMLTGGDEKLFF.

This clonotype has only a few counts. The rearrangement links TRBV5-4 to TRBJ2-3; TRBD1 is a possible D gene (6 bases). V gave up 2 bases and J gave up 5 bases, with 9 bases separating them. The germline gives CDR1 SGHNT, CDR2 YYREEE (reference sequence). This CDR3 region has 13 residues. CDR3 bases: TGTGCCAGCAGCTTAATAGGGGGAGATACGCAGTATTTT. This translates into CASSLIGGDTQYF.

This chain uses TRBV4-1 with TRBJ1-2, with D hard to call. Germline V gene sequence: CDR1 MGHRA, CDR2 YSYEKL. The germline V and J ends were trimmed by 1 base and 1 base, with 13 bases remaining between them. This CDR3 has 16 amino acids. The CDR3 protein is CASSQVAWADNYGYTF. The CDR3 bases are TGCGCCAGCAGCCAAGTGGCTTGGGCTGATAACTATGGCTACACCTTC.

This clonotype was observed at least ten times. The rearrangement links TRBV2 to TRBJ2-3, with D possibly being TRBD2 (5 bases). Per germline, CDR1 SNHLY and CDR2 FYNNEI. The CDR3 is 15 amino acids. Deletions cut 1 base from V and 0 bases from J, with 8 bases between. The CDR3 protein is CASSEGAASTDTQYF. In DNA form, the CDR3 reads TGTGCCAGCAGTGAAGGAGCGGCTAGCACAGATACGCAGTATTTT.

The chain couples TRBV10-3 to TRBJ1-6, with 10 bases matching TRBD1. CDR1 is ENHRY, CDR2 SYGVKD, per germline. The CDR3 covers 14 residues. V shed 7 bases, J shed 7 bases, and the junction held 4 bases outside the gene matches. CDR3 in amino acids: CAINWDRGNSPLHF. DNA for the CDR3: TGTGCCATCAACTGGGACAGGGGAAATTCACCCCTCCACTTT.

This clonotype was picked up one time. The chain joins TRBV5-1 to TRBJ1-4, with D perhaps matching TRBD1 (5 bases). Trimming removed 3 bases at V and 4 bases at J, with 19 bases between. This CDR3 spans 17 amino acids. Germline CDR1 and CDR2: SGHRS and YFSETQ. The CDR3 here is CASSSGRDWGVNEKLFF. The CDR3 DNA sequence: TGCGCCAGCAGCTCAGGACGAGATTGGGGGGTTAATGAAAAACTGTTTTTT. The variable domain in full, completed from reference TRBV5-1 and TRBJ1-4, reads KAGVTQTPRYLIKTRGQQVTLSCSPISGHRSVSWYQQTPGQGLQFLFEYFSETQRNKGNFPGRFSGRQFSNSRSEMNVSTLELGDSALYLCASSSGRDWGVNEKLFFGSGTQLSVL.

The V call is TRBV2, the J call TRBJ2-3; 8 positions agree with TRBD1. The V gene's germline CDR1 is SNHLY and CDR2 FYNNEI. This CDR3 spans 14 amino acids. The trim removed 7 bases at V and 6 bases at J, leaving 9 bases unmatched. The CDR3 spells CASTEQGARDTQYF. The DNA for the CDR3 is TGTGCCAGCACCGAGCAGGGGGCAAGGGATACGCAGTATTTT.

The chain has TRBV7-3 and TRBJ2-3, with D possibly being TRBD2 (7 bases). With 5 bases removed from V and 4 bases from J, the gap between germline ends came to 16 bases. CDR3 length: 15 amino acids. CDR1 SGHTA and CDR2 FQGTGA come from the germline V gene. The CDR3 protein is CASSLGGARADTQYF. The CDR3 nucleotides are TGTGCCAGCAGCCTGGGGGGGGCTCGGGCAGATACGCAGTATTTT.

This clonotype has just a few counts. V is TRBV4-2 and J is TRBJ1-5; unclear D gene. V was trimmed by 0 bases and J by 0 bases, leaving 9 bases between them. The CDR3 has 16 residues. Per germline, CDR1 LGHNA and CDR2 YNFKEQ. The CDR3 nucleotides read TGTGCCAGCAGCCAAGATGGAGAATATAGCAATCAGCCCCAGCATTTT. It encodes CASSQDGEYSNQPQHF.

This clonotype has at least ten counts. The chain joins TRBV5-8 to TRBJ2-7, with 9 positions matching TRBD2. Germline CDR1 is SGHTS and CDR2 is YDEGEE. The CDR3 is made up of 15 amino acids. J lost 4 bases, V lost 7 bases, and 12 bases had no gene match. The CDR3 DNA follows: TGTGCCAGCGCCGTAGGAGCGGGAGGAACTTACGAGCAGTACTTC. It translates to CASAVGAGGTYEQYF.

This clonotype has a count of ten or more. This chain uses TRBV20-1 with TRBJ2-3; D is unresolved. The V gene lost 3 bases and the J gene lost 1 base, with 14 bases spanning the gap. Germline V gene lookup returns CDR1 DFQATT and CDR2 SNEGSKA (reference sequence). There are 15 residues in the CDR3. Here the CDR3 DNA reads TGCAGTGCTAGGGACGTCCAAGTCGGCACAGATACGCAGTATTTT. Protein: CSARDVQVGTDTQYF.